The clone carrying this T cell receptor beta chain was detected once. Random-hexamer reverse transcription was applied to roughly 0.5 to 1 ug RNA. Multiplex PCR with immunoSEQ amplified the TCR beta CDR3 across 54 Vbeta and 13 Jbeta. TCRdb ran MiXCR on the immunoSEQ multiplex PCR reads and lists one entry per CDR3 protein. The repertoire holds 100,000 or so distinct CDR3 sequences, with 85% to 95% as singletons. The record originates from a study of CD8 T cells in Susac syndrome. Germline assignment: CDR1 MNHNS and CDR2 SASEGT. Trimming stripped 10 bases from V and 9 bases from J, with 29 bases between. The CDR3 spans 16 residues.

V usage is TRBV6-1 and J usage is TRBJ2-3, with D possibly TRBD1 on 6 matching bases. The clonotype comes from a human donor in good health. Input material: CD8+ T cells from PBMCs. CDR3 sequence: CATGKLDSPHQATQYF. The CDR3 DNA reads as TGTGCCACCGGAAAGTTGGACAGCCCCCATCAGGCCACGCAGTATTTT.